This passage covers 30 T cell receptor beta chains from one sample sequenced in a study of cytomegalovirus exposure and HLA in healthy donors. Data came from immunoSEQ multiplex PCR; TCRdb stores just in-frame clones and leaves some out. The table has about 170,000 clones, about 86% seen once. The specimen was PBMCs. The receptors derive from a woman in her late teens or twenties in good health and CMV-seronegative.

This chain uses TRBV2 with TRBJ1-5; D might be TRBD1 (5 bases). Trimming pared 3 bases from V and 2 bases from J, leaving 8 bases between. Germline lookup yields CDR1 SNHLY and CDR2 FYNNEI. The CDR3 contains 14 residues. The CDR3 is CASSDQGGNQPQHF. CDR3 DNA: TGTGCCAGCAGTGATCAAGGGGGCAATCAGCCCCAGCATTTT.

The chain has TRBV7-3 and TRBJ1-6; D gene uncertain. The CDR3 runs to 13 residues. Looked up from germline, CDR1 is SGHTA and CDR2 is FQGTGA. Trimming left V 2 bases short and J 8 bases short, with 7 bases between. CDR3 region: CASSLEIYSPLHF. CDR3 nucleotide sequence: TGTGCCAGCAGCTTAGAGATATATTCACCCCTCCACTTT. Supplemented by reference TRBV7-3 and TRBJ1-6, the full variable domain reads GAGVSQTPSNKVTEKGKYVELRCDPISGHTALYWYRQSLGQGPEFLIYFQGTGAADDSGLPNDRFFAVRPEGSVSTLKIQRTERGDSAVYLCASSLEIYSPLHFGNGTRLTVT.

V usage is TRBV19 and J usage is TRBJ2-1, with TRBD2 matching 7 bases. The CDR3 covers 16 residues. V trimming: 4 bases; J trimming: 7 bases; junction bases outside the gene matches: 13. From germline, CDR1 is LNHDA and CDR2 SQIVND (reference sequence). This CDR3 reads CASSSTGRPRQNEQFF. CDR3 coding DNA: TGTGCCAGTAGTAGTACCGGGAGGCCCCGCCAGAATGAGCAGTTCTTC.

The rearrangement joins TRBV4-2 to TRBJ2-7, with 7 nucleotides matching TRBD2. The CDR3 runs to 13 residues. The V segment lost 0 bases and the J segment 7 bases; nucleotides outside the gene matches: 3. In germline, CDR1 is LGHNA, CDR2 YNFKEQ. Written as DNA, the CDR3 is TGTGCCAGCAGCCAAGAAGCGGGGAGGGAGCAGTACTTC. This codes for CASSQEAGREQYF.

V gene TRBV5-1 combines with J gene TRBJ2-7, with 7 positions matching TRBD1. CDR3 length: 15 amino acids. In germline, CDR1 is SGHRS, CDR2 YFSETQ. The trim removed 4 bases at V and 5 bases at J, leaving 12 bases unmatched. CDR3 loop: CASSSTRGGRNEQYF. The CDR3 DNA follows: TGCGCCAGCAGCAGTACGAGAGGGGGCAGAAACGAGCAGTACTTC. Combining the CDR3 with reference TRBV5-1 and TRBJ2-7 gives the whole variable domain KAGVTQTPRYLIKTRGQQVTLSCSPISGHRSVSWYQQTPGQGLQFLFEYFSETQRNKGNFPGRFSGRQFSNSRSEMNVSTLELGDSALYLCASSSTRGGRNEQYFGPGTRLTVT.

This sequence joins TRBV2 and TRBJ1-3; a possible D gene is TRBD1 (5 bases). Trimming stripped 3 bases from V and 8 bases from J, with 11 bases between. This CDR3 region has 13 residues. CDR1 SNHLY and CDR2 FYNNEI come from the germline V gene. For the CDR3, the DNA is TGTGCCAGCAGTGAGGCGGGGGTCGACACCATATATTTT. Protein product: CASSEAGVDTIYF. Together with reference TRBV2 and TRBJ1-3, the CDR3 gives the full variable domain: EPEVTQTPSHQVTQMGQEVILRCVPISNHLYFYWYRQILGQKVEFLVSFYNNEISEKSEIFDDQFSVERPDGSNFTLKIRSTKLEDSAMYFCASSEAGVDTIYFGEGSWLTVV.

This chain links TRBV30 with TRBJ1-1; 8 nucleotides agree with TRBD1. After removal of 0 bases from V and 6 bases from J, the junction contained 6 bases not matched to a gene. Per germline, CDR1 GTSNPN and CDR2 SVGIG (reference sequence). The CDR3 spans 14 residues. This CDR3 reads CAWSVGGQGSEAFF. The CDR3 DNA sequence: TGTGCCTGGAGTGTAGGTGGACAGGGCTCTGAAGCTTTCTTT.

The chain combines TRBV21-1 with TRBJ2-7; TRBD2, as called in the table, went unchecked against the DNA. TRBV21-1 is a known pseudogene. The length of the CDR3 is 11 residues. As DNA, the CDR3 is TGTGCCAGCAGCAAAGATAACGAGCAGTACTTC. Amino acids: CASSKDNEQYF.

The CDR3 DNA sequence: TGCAGCGTTGAAGGTGCAGGGCCCCGATATAACTATGGCTACACCTTC. Protein: CSVEGAGPRYNYGYTF. The rearrangement uses TRBV29-1 and TRBJ1-2; possibly TRBD1 for D (5 bases). The CDR3 runs 16 residues. Germline CDR1 SQVTM, CDR2 ANQGSEA. Trimming removed 1 base at V and 1 base at J, with 16 bases between.

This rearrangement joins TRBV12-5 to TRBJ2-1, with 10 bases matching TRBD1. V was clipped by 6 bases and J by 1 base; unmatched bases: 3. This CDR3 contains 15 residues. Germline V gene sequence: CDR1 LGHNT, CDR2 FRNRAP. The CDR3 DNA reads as TGTGCTAGTGGACCGGGACAGGGGTCCTACAATGAGCAGTTCTTC. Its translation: CASGPGQGSYNEQFF.

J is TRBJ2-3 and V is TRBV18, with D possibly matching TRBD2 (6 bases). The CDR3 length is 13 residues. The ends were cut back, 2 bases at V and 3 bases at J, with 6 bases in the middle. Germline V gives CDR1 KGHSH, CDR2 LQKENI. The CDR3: CASSPAGTDTQYF. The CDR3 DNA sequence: TGTGCCAGCTCACCAGCGGGGACAGATACGCAGTATTTT.

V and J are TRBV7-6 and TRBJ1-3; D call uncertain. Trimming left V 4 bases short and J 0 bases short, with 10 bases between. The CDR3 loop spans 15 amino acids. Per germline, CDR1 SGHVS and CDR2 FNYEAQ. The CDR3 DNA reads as TGTGCCAGCAGCTCCCAGGCTTACTCTGGAAACACCATATATTTT. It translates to CASSSQAYSGNTIYF. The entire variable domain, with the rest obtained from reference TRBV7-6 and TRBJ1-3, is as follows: GAGVSQSPRYKVTKRGQDVALRCDPISGHVSLYWYRQALGQGPEFLTYFNYEAQQDKSGLPNDRFSAERPEGSISTLTIQRTEQRDSAMYRCASSSQAYSGNTIYFGEGSWLTVV.

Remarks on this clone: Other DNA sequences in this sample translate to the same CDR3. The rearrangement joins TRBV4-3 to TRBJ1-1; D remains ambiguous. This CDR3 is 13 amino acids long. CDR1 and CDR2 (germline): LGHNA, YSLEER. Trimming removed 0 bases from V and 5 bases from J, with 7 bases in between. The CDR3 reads CASSQDRGTEAFF. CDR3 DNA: TGCGCCAGCAGCCAAGATAGAGGTACTGAAGCTTTCTTT.

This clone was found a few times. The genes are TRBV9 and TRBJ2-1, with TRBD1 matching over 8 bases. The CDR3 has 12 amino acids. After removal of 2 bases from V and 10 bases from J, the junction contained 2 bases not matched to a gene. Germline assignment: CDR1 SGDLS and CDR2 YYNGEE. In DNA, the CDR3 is TGTGCCAGCAGCGTCGGACAGGGAGAGCAGTTCTTC. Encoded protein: CASSVGQGEQFF.

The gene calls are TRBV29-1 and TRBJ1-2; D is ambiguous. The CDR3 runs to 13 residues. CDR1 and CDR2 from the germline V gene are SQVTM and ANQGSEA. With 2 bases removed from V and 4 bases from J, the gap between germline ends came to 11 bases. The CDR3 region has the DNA TGCAGCGTTGAACGTATCCAGGTCTATGGCTACACCTTC. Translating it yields CSVERIQVYGYTF.

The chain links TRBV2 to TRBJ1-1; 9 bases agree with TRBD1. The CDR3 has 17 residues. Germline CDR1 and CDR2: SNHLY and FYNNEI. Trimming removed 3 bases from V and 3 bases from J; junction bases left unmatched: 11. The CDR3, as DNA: TGTGCCAGCAGTGAGCCGGGACAGGGTGGATTCGACACTGAAGCTTTCTTT. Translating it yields CASSEPGQGGFDTEAFF.

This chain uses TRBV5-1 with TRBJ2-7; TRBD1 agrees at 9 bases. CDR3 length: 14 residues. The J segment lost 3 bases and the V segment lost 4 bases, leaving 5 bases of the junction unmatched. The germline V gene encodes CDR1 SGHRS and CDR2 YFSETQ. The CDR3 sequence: CASSLGTGHYEQYF. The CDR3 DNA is TGCGCCAGCAGCCTGGGGACAGGGCACTACGAGCAGTACTTC.

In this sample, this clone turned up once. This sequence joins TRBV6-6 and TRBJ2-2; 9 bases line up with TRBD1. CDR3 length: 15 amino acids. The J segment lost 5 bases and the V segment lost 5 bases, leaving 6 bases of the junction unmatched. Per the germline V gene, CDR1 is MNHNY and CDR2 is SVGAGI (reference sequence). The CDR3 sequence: CASSPGQGITGELFF. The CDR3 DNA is TGTGCCAGCAGTCCGGGACAGGGAATAACCGGGGAGCTGTTTTTT.

The CDR3 DNA is TGCGCCAGCAGCTTGGTAAGGACAGCCTCGAACACTGAAGCTTTCTTT. Translating it yields CASSLVRTASNTEAFF. The chain combines TRBV5-1 with TRBJ1-1, with D perhaps matching TRBD1 (6 bases). This CDR3 is 16 amino acids long. Germline CDR1 is SGHRS and CDR2 is YFSETQ. The V end was cut by 0 bases, the J end by 1 base, with 13 bases between.

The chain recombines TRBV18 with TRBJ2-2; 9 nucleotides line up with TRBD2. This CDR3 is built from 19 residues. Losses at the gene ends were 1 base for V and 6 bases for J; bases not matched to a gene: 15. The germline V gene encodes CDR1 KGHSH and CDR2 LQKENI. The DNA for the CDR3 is TGTGCCAGCTCACCACGAGATAGCGGGAGAGGCGAAGGGTCCGGGGAGCTGTTTTTT. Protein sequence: CASSPRDSGRGEGSGELFF.

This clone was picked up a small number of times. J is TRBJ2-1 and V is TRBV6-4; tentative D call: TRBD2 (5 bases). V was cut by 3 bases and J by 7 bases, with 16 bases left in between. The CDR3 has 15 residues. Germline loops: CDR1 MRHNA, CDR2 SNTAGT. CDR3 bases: TGTGCCAGCAGTGAAGGATCGGGGTACGGGAATGAGCAGTTCTTC. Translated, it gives CASSEGSGYGNEQFF.

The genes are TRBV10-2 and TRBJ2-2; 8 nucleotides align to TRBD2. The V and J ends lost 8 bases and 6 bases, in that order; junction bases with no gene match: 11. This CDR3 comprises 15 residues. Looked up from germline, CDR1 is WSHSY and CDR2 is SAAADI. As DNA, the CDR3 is TGCGCCAGCGATCAGGCGGGAGGCCCCGCCGGGGAGCTGTTTTTT. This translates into CASDQAGGPAGELFF.

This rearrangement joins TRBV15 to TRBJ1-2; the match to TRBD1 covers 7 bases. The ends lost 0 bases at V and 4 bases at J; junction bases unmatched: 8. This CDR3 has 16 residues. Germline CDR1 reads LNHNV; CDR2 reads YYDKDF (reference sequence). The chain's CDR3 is CATSRDLDRRSYGYTF. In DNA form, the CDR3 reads TGTGCCACCAGCAGAGACCTGGACAGGCGTTCCTATGGCTACACCTTC.

DNA of the CDR3: TGTGCCAGTAGTTGGACTAGCGTTACCTACGAGCAGTACTTC. Translated: CASSWTSVTYEQYF. V usage is TRBV19 and J usage is TRBJ2-7; 9 bases are shared with TRBD2. The CDR3 runs 14 residues. Germline CDR1 LNHDA, CDR2 SQIVND (reference sequence). Trimming cost V 5 bases and J 2 bases; bases outside gene matches: 4.

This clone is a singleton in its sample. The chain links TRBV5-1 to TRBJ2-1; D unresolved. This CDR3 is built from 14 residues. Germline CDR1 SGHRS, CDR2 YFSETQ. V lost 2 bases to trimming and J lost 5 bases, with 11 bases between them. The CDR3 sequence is CASSFPRLDNEQFF. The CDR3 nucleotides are TGCGCCAGCAGCTTTCCCCGACTTGACAATGAGCAGTTCTTC.

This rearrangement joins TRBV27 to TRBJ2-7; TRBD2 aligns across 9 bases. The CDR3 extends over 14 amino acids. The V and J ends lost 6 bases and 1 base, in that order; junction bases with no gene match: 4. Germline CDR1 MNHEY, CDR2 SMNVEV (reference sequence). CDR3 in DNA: TGTGCCAGCAGCTTAGCGGGAGAATCCTACGAGCAGTACTTC. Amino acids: CASSLAGESYEQYF.

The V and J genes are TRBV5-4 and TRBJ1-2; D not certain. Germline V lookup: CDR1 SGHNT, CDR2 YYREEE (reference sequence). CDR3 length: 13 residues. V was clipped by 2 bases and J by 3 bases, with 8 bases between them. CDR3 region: CASSFQDYYGYTF. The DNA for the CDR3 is TGTGCCAGCAGCTTCCAGGACTACTATGGCTACACCTTC.

CDR3 in DNA: TGTGCCAGCAGTTACTCCGGGACAGGTGCATCCTACGAGCAGTACTTC. It encodes CASSYSGTGASYEQYF. The chain is built from TRBV6-5 and TRBJ2-7; 8 bases align to TRBD1. Looked up from germline, CDR1 is MNHEY and CDR2 is SVGAGI. The J segment lost 1 base and the V segment lost 0 bases, leaving 5 bases of the junction unmatched. The CDR3 has 16 amino acids.

The CDR3 region is CASRPTGRLLHF. The DNA for the CDR3 is TGTGCCAGCAGACCTACAGGGCGTCTCCTCCACTTT. The chain recombines TRBV28 with TRBJ1-6; D may be TRBD1 (6 bases). The germline CDR1 and CDR2 sequences are MDHEN and SYDVKM. The CDR3 runs 12 residues. With 6 bases removed from V and 15 bases from J, the gap between germline ends came to 15 bases.

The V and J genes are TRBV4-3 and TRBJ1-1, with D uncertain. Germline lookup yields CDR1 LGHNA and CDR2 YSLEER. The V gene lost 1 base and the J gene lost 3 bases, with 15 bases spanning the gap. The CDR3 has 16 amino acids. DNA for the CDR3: TGCGCCAGCAGCCAAGGGTTCGGCGGGGAGGACACTGAAGCTTTCTTT. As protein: CASSQGFGGEDTEAFF.